Shown below are 32 T cell receptor beta chains from a single sample sequenced in a study of blood T cell repertoires in COVID-19. The data were produced by immunoSEQ multiplex PCR, yet TCRdb's version contains in-frame clones alone and is incomplete. The sample has some 150,000 clones; about four fifths are singletons. Sequenced input: peripheral blood. These receptors came from a man aged 55 to 69 with acute or convalescent COVID-19.

The chain is built from TRBV7-2 and TRBJ2-7, with 7 bases lining up with TRBD1. This CDR3 is 16 amino acids long. Germline V gene lookup returns CDR1 SGHTA and CDR2 FQGNSA. V shed 1 base and J 3 bases; nucleotides not matched to a gene: 9. The DNA of the CDR3 is TGTGCCAGCAGCTTAGTCCAGGGGGTGATGGGCTACGAGCAGTACTTC. Translated: CASSLVQGVMGYEQYF. Full variable domain (remainder filled in from reference TRBV7-2 and TRBJ2-7): GAGVSQSPSNKVTEKGKDVELRCDPISGHTALYWYRQSLGQGLEFLIYFQGNSAPDKSGLPSDRFSAERTGGSVSTLTIQRTQQEDSAVYLCASSLVQGVMGYEQYFGPGTRLTVT.

V gene TRBV24-1 combines with J gene TRBJ2-3; the D gene is possibly TRBD2 (5 bases). The CDR3 consists of 15 residues. Trimming shortened V by 1 base and J by 7 bases, and 14 bases separated the two germline ends. CDR1 and CDR2 from the germline V gene are KGHDR and SFDVKD. The DNA for the CDR3 is TGTGCCACCAGTGATTTCGAGGGTGCAGCATATACGCAGTATTTT. Translating it yields CATSDFEGAAYTQYF.

The chain couples TRBV18 to TRBJ2-2, with D unclear. From germline, CDR1 is KGHSH and CDR2 LQKENI. This CDR3 is 16 amino acids long. V was clipped by 1 base and J by 1 base, with 10 bases between them. The CDR3 bases are TGTGCCAGCTCACCACAAAAGACACGGAACACCGGGGAGCTGTTTTTT. Translation gives CASSPQKTRNTGELFF.

The gene calls are TRBV19 and TRBJ1-2, with D perhaps matching TRBD1 (6 bases). V lost 10 bases to trimming and J lost 2 bases, with 14 bases between them. CDR3 length equals 13 residues. Per the germline V gene, CDR1 is LNHDA and CDR2 is SQIVND (reference sequence). CDR3 amino acids: CATTQGRNYGYTF. The CDR3 coding sequence is TGTGCCACCACACAGGGTCGGAACTATGGCTACACCTTC.

V usage is TRBV4-1 and J usage is TRBJ2-1, with a weak D call TRBD2 (6 bases). Germline values: CDR1 MGHRA, CDR2 YSYEKL. Trimming left V 2 bases short and J 8 bases short, with 22 bases between. The CDR3 consists of 17 residues. CDR3 DNA: TGCGCCAGCAGCCAATGGGGGGTTCGTGGCGACGCGGATGAGCAGTTCTTC. Its protein is CASSQWGVRGDADEQFF.

This rearrangement joins TRBV11-2 to TRBJ1-6; no reliable D call. With 5 bases removed from V and 0 bases from J, the gap between germline ends came to 11 bases. This CDR3 region has 16 residues. Germline V lookup: CDR1 SGHAT, CDR2 FQNNGV. The CDR3 DNA reads TGTGCCAGCAGCGTCGGGGAGGGCTCCTATAATTCACCCCTCCACTTT. This translates into CASSVGEGSYNSPLHF.

The chain couples TRBV3-1 (or the pseudogene TRBV3-2) to TRBJ2-1; TRBD2 agrees at 8 bases. The CDR3 is 14 residues long. V lost 1 base to trimming and J lost 6 bases; unmatched junction nucleotides: 2. Germline lookup yields CDR1 LGHDT and CDR2 YNNKEL (reference sequence). This CDR3 reads CASSQGRGGNEQFF. In DNA, the CDR3 is TGTGCCAGCAGCCAAGGACGGGGGGGCAATGAGCAGTTCTTC.

The rearrangement joins TRBV2 to TRBJ2-1; D unresolved. The CDR3 loop spans 15 amino acids. Germline V gene sequence: CDR1 SNHLY, CDR2 FYNNEI. The V end was cut by 7 bases, the J end by 6 bases, with 19 bases between. DNA for the CDR3: TGTGCCAGCATTTCCCAACCGGCAGCGCGCAATGAGCAGTTCTTC. This gives the protein CASISQPAARNEQFF.

The rearrangement links TRBV20-1 to TRBJ2-7; tentatively, D is TRBD1 (6 bases). There are 11 residues in the CDR3. Germline-derived CDR1 and CDR2 are DFQATT and SNEGSKA (reference sequence). V lost 5 bases and J lost 5, with 10 bases in between. The CDR3 here is CSASDRHEQYF. The CDR3 nucleotides are TGCAGTGCTTCGGACAGACACGAGCAGTACTTC.

The V call is TRBV6-5, the J call TRBJ1-6; D possibly corresponds to TRBD1 (6 bases). V was shortened by 2 bases and J by 7 bases, with 15 bases between the two germline ends. The CDR3 totals 16 residues. From germline, CDR1 is MNHEY and CDR2 SVGAGI. The CDR3 loop reads CASSYLGGRGNSPLHF. The CDR3 DNA is TGTGCCAGCAGTTACCTCGGGGGGCGCGGGAATTCACCCCTCCACTTT.

The rearrangement uses TRBV3-1 (or the pseudogene TRBV3-2) and TRBJ2-3, with 8 bases lining up with TRBD2. The CDR3 sequence is 14 residues long. Germline CDR1 LGHDT, CDR2 YNNKEL (reference sequence). Trimming took 3 bases from V and 4 from J; bases not matched to a gene: 3. The CDR3 protein is CASSQGLGSDTQYF. The CDR3 DNA sequence: TGTGCCAGCAGCCAGGGACTAGGATCAGATACGCAGTATTTT.

The chain joins TRBV5-4 to TRBJ1-6, with 11 positions matching TRBD1. Trimming at V came to 4 bases and at J to 3 bases, leaving 12 bases not matched to a gene. Germline CDR1 and CDR2: SGHNT and YYREEE (reference sequence). The CDR3 has 19 residues. The CDR3 spells CASSGGQGAGPGYNSPLHF. The CDR3 nucleotides read TGTGCCAGCAGCGGTGGACAGGGGGCCGGGCCGGGCTATAATTCACCCCTCCACTTT.

The J gene is TRBJ2-3, the V gene TRBV4-2; 10 nucleotides match TRBD2. This CDR3 contains 17 residues. J was trimmed by 8 bases and V by 0 bases; bases with no gene match: 11. CDR1 is LGHNA, CDR2 YNFKEQ, per germline. The CDR3 bases are TGTGCCAGCAGCCAAGAAACTAGCGGGACTCTGGTGGGTACGCAGTATTTT. Translating gives CASSQETSGTLVGTQYF.

This clone appeared a few times. Distinct nucleotide sequences in the sample also encode this CDR3. The CDR3 DNA follows: TGTGCCTGGAGTGTGCAGGGCAATCAGCCCCAGCATTTT. This encodes CAWSVQGNQPQHF. The rearrangement joins TRBV30 to TRBJ1-5; D is ambiguous. The CDR3 is made up of 13 amino acids. The germline V and J ends were trimmed by 0 bases and 2 bases, with 5 bases remaining between them. In germline, CDR1 is GTSNPN, CDR2 SVGIG (reference sequence).

A single count supports this clone. The chain links TRBV6-5 to TRBJ1-6, with no clear D. CDR3 size: 13 residues. Germline CDR1 reads MNHEY; CDR2 reads SVGAGI. Trimming cost V 2 bases and J 10 bases, with 9 bases left between them. This CDR3 reads CASSYRENSPLHF. Written as DNA, the CDR3 is TGTGCCAGCAGTTACAGGGAGAACTCACCCCTCCACTTT.

The chain combines TRBV15 with TRBJ2-3; 7 bases align to TRBD2. Looked up from germline, CDR1 is LNHNV and CDR2 is YYDKDF (reference sequence). CDR3 length equals 15 residues. V shed 2 bases and J 0 bases; nucleotides not matched to a gene: 2. CDR3: CATSRPSGSTDTQYF. The CDR3 nucleotides are TGTGCCACCAGCAGACCTAGCGGTAGCACAGATACGCAGTATTTT.

This chain connects TRBV2 to TRBJ2-2, with no clear D. Germline V gives CDR1 SNHLY, CDR2 FYNNEI. V was pared by 2 bases and J by 1 base, with 5 bases between. This CDR3 comprises 14 residues. CDR3 nucleotides: TGTGCCAGCAGTGAATTAAAGAACACCGGGGAGCTGTTTTTT. Translating it yields CASSELKNTGELFF.

V and J are TRBV2 and TRBJ2-7, with TRBD1 identical over 9 bases. The CDR3 length is 14 residues. Trimming cost V 4 bases and J 3 bases; bases outside gene matches: 4. Germline loops: CDR1 SNHLY, CDR2 FYNNEI. The CDR3 reads CASSGGQGIYEQYF. DNA for the CDR3: TGTGCCAGCAGTGGAGGACAGGGGATCTACGAGCAGTACTTC.

CDR3 sequence (DNA): TGTGCCAGCACCGAGTCTAGCGGGAGCTCCTACGAGCAGTACTTC. This translates into CASTESSGSSYEQYF. The J gene is TRBJ2-7, the V gene TRBV27; TRBD2 aligns across 10 bases. Germline V lookup: CDR1 MNHEY, CDR2 SMNVEV (reference sequence). V lost 7 bases and J lost 0; bases outside the gene matches: 6. The CDR3 extends over 15 amino acids.

The chain couples TRBV5-6 to TRBJ1-5; TRBD1 might be the D (5 bases). V was clipped by 3 bases and J by 1 base, with 11 bases between them. Germline loops: CDR1 SGHDT, CDR2 YYEEEE. The CDR3 runs 15 residues. CDR3 amino acids: CASSSWQGSNQPQHF. In nucleotides, the CDR3 is TGTGCCAGCAGCTCCTGGCAGGGCAGCAATCAGCCCCAGCATTTT.

This chain connects TRBV5-5 to TRBJ2-1; maybe TRBD1 (5 bases). The CDR3 totals 15 residues. Germline V gives CDR1 SGHKS, CDR2 YYEKEE (reference sequence). V lost 0 bases, J lost 0 bases, and 7 bases lay in between. The CDR3 bases are TGTGCCAGCAGCTTGGGTCAGGGCTCCTACAATGAGCAGTTCTTC. Protein product: CASSLGQGSYNEQFF.

The chain couples TRBV7-2 to TRBJ1-2, with 7 bases lining up with TRBD1. CDR1 SGHTA and CDR2 FQGNSA come from the germline V gene. The CDR3 has 13 residues. V shed 4 bases, J shed 13 bases, and the junction held 12 bases outside the gene matches. In nucleotides, the CDR3 is TGTGCCAGCAGCTCAAGTGTGGGACAGTCGTCCACCTTC. Translating gives CASSSSVGQSSTF.

This chain joins TRBV4-1 and TRBJ2-5; possibly TRBD1 for D (6 bases). CDR3 length equals 15 residues. Germline V lookup: CDR1 MGHRA, CDR2 YSYEKL. V lost 0 bases and J lost 7, with 15 bases in between. The CDR3 DNA reads as TGCGCCAGCAGCCAAGATACCAGGGGCGCAGGGACCCAGTACTTC. This translates into CASSQDTRGAGTQYF.

This sequence joins TRBV19 and TRBJ2-1, with D perhaps matching TRBD1 (6 bases). CDR3 length equals 15 residues. Trimming pared 3 bases from V and 4 bases from J, leaving 13 bases between. Germline CDR1 reads LNHDA; CDR2 reads SQIVND (reference sequence). In nucleotides, the CDR3 is TGTGCCAGTAGTATTGGGGACACCGGATACAATGAGCAGTTCTTC. Translation: CASSIGDTGYNEQFF.

This sequence joins TRBV6-4 and TRBJ2-1; D might be TRBD2 (5 bases). The CDR3 totals 14 residues. CDR1 is MRHNA, CDR2 SNTAGT, per germline. V dropped 5 bases and J dropped 8 bases, with 16 bases sitting between them. DNA of the CDR3: TGTGCCAGCAGTCCTAGCAGTGGATCCTATGAGCAGTTCTTC. It translates to CASSPSSGSYEQFF.

The chain uses TRBV6-2 or TRBV6-3 and TRBJ1-6, with D unclear. The CDR3 runs 14 residues. Looked up from germline, CDR1 is MNHEY and CDR2 is SVGEGT. Trimming removed 1 base at V and 1 base at J, with 2 bases between. The CDR3 protein is CASSYLSYNSPLHF. The CDR3 region has the DNA TGTGCCAGCAGTTACTTATCCTATAATTCACCCCTCCACTTT.

The chain recombines TRBV6-5 with TRBJ2-3; possibly TRBD2 for D (5 bases). Germline CDR1 MNHEY, CDR2 SVGAGI. The V and J ends lost 6 bases and 0 bases respectively, with 10 bases between them. The CDR3 covers 14 residues. The CDR3 nucleotides read TGTGCCAGCAGGAGGGTTCATAGCACAGATACGCAGTATTTT. Translation gives CASRRVHSTDTQYF.

The chain uses TRBV9 and TRBJ2-1; 14 nucleotides agree with TRBD2. Trimming cost V 4 bases and J 4 bases; bases outside gene matches: 13. Germline V lookup: CDR1 SGDLS, CDR2 YYNGEE. This CDR3 has 19 amino acids. CDR3 nucleotides: TGTGCCAGCAGCCCCCGGGGACTAGCGGGAGCGAGGCCGTACAATGAGCAGTTCTTC. It codes for CASSPRGLAGARPYNEQFF.

The J gene is TRBJ1-2, the V gene TRBV29-1, with TRBD1 matching over 7 bases. The trim removed 4 bases at V and 2 bases at J, leaving 7 bases unmatched. CDR1 is SQVTM and CDR2 is ANQGSEA in the germline V gene. The CDR3 is 14 amino acids. The CDR3 loop reads CSVGATGRNYGYTF. The CDR3 nucleotides read TGCAGCGTTGGGGCGACAGGGAGGAACTATGGCTACACCTTC.

This chain connects TRBV5-6 to TRBJ1-2, with D possibly matching TRBD1 (5 bases). V lost 0 bases and J 4 bases, leaving 10 bases between the germline ends. CDR1 is SGHDT, CDR2 YYEEEE, per germline. The CDR3 sequence is 14 residues long. The CDR3 is CASSLGGGAYGYTF. CDR3 nucleotide sequence: TGTGCCAGCAGCTTGGGGGGAGGGGCCTATGGCTACACCTTC.

This chain links TRBV5-6 with TRBJ2-2; the match to TRBD1 covers 8 bases. Trimming cost V 1 base and J 4 bases; bases outside gene matches: 3. The CDR3 sequence is 15 residues long. CDR1 is SGHDT and CDR2 is YYEEEE in the germline V gene. The CDR3, as DNA: TGTGCCAGCAGCTTGCAGGGGGCGAGCACCGGGGAGCTGTTTTTT. Its protein product is CASSLQGASTGELFF.

Only one count was recorded for this clone. The CDR3 reads CASRGTSGKYF. DNA for the CDR3: TGCGCCAGCAGAGGGACATCAGGCAAGTACTTC. The V and J genes are TRBV10-1 and TRBJ2-7, with D possibly matching TRBD1 (6 bases). The CDR3 spans 11 residues. V was pared by 6 bases and J by 11 bases, with 14 bases between. Per germline, CDR1 WNHNN and CDR2 SYGVQD (reference sequence).